This is a list of T cell receptor beta chains from one sample in a study of T cell clonotyping in hematopoietic cell transplantation. The assay was immunoSEQ multiplex PCR, and TCRdb's table has in-frame clones only and misses some. The data hold 2,500 to 3,500 clones, with around 60% observed a single time. Material: peripheral blood mononuclear cells, obtained 30 days after allogeneic stem cell transplant. The receptors originated from a female patient between 30 and 39 years old who had an allogeneic stem cell transplant, so T cells may come from the graft donor. Some clones in this sample may be carry-over from other donors' samples. The CDR3 runs from the conserved cysteine through the conserved F or W. D genes are given only for firm matches. Expanded clones get a size class; other rows say once, few or many, or leave the size out.

V	size	J	D	CDR3	DNA
TRBV7-2	NA	TRBJ1-2	NA	CASSFPGISTYGYTF	TGTGCCAGCAGCTTCCCAGGGATCTCAACTTATGGCTACACCTTC
TRBV19	once	TRBJ2-5	TRBD2	CASSMSETSGPTGTQYF	TGTGCCAGTAGTATGTCGGAAACTAGCGGGCCAACGGGGACCCAGTACTTC
TRBV20-1	once	TRBJ1-1	NA	CSAETYTEAFF	TGCAGTGCTGAGACTTACACTGAAGCTTTCTTT
TRBV7-6	NA	TRBJ2-7	TRBD1	CASSVDREGHEQYF	TGTGCCAGCAGCGTGGACAGGGAAGGCCACGAGCAGTACTTC
TRBV27	NA	TRBJ1-6	TRBD1	CASSADRGNSPLHF	TGTGCTAGCAGTGCTGACAGGGGGAATTCACCCCTCCACTTT
TRBV30	once	TRBJ1-1	NA	CAWSGGLLKSMNTEAFF	TGTGCCTGGAGTGGGGGGTTGCTCAAAAGTATGAACACTGAAGCTTTCTTT
TRBV7-9	NA	TRBJ2-7	NA	CASSPDGVRDSWYEQYF	TGTGCCAGCAGCCCCGACGGCGTGCGGGACAGTTGGTACGAGCAGTACTTC
TRBV30	once	TRBJ1-5	NA	CAWSVGSSSNQPQHF	TGTGCCTGGAGTGTAGGGTCTTCTAGCAATCAGCCCCAGCATTTT
TRBV5-4	medium-sized	TRBJ2-1	NA	CASSLGRGANEQFF	TGTGCCAGCAGCTTGGGTAGGGGGGCGAATGAGCAGTTCTTC
TRBV4-1	NA	TRBJ2-1	NA	CASSQDGGLNEQFF	TGCGCCAGCAGCCAAGACGGGGGGCTCAATGAGCAGTTCTTC
TRBV7-9	few	TRBJ1-1	NA	CASSLNTEAFF	TGTGCCAGCAGCTTGAACACGGAAGCTTTCTTT
TRBV30	few	TRBJ2-2	NA	CAWSVTGPTGELFF	TGTGCCTGGAGTGTAACAGGGCCCACCGGGGAGCTGTTTTTT
TRBV2	NA	TRBJ2-5	NA	CASRAGTQETQYF	TGTGCCAGCAGGGCCGGGACCCAAGAGACCCAGTACTTC
TRBV7-9	NA	TRBJ1-2	NA	CASSFGTTDGYTF	TGTGCCAGCAGCTTCGGGACAACCGATGGCTACACCTTC
TRBV7-9	medium-sized	TRBJ2-1	NA	CASSLPVRIEQFF	TGTGCCAGCAGCTTACCGGTGCGAATTGAGCAGTTCTTC
TRBV6-6	once	TRBJ2-7	NA	CASSYVGYEQYF	TGTGCCAGCAGTTACGTAGGCTACGAGCAGTACTTC
TRBV7-9	medium-sized	TRBJ2-2	NA	CASSFPLQRSNTGELFF	TGTGCCAGCAGCTTTCCCCTACAGCGTTCGAACACCGGGGAGCTGTTTTTT
TRBV6-6	NA	TRBJ1-5	NA	CASSLGMYQPQHF	TGTGCCAGCAGCCTAGGGATGTATCAGCCCCAGCATTTT
TRBV12-5	NA	TRBJ2-4	NA	CASGSPSGLSNIQYF	TGTGCTAGTGGTTCACCCAGCGGGTTGAGTAACATTCAGTACTTC
TRBV15	NA	TRBJ1-2	NA	CATSRDPQGNGYTF	TGTGCCACCAGCAGAGATCCACAGGGTAATGGCTACACCTTC
TRBV7-2	NA	TRBJ2-1	TRBD1	CASSLGTGLYNEQFF	TGTGCCAGCAGCCTCGGGACAGGACTCTACAATGAGCAGTTCTTC
TRBV13	NA	TRBJ2-7	NA	CASSLGGEQYF	TGTGCCAGCAGCCTAGGGGGGGAGCAGTACTTC
TRBV5-1	NA	TRBJ2-3	TRBD1	CASSTNDRGRVLDTQYF	TGCGCCAGCAGCACAAACGACAGGGGGCGTGTGTTGGATACGCAGTATTTT
TRBV27	NA	TRBJ2-1	TRBD2	CASTPLSGGAGNEQFF	TGTGCCAGCACCCCACTCTCGGGGGGGGCGGGCAATGAGCAGTTCTTC
TRBV4-3	NA	TRBJ1-5	NA	CASSQESGVNQPQHF	TGCGCCAGCAGCCAAGAATCAGGGGTTAATCAGCCCCAGCATTTT
TRBV19	NA	TRBJ2-7	TRBD1	CASSPGTGGYEQYF	TGTGCCAGTAGCCCAGGGACAGGGGGCTACGAGCAGTACTTC
TRBV10-3	NA	TRBJ2-7	TRBD1	CAISEGGQGLYEQYF	TGTGCCATCAGTGAGGGGGGACAGGGGCTCTACGAGCAGTACTTC